The 17 T cell receptor beta chains given below trace back to one sample, sequenced in a study of blood T cell repertoires in COVID-19. Some clones are missing from TCRdb's copy, which holds only in-frame ones; the method was immunoSEQ multiplex PCR. The table lists 100,000 to 140,000 clones, 80% to 85% of them singletons, with 4.3% in the top ten. Sequencing was performed on peripheral blood. The receptors stem from a man between 65 and 79 years old with acute or convalescent COVID-19.

The chain links TRBV5-1 to TRBJ2-7; 7 nucleotides align to TRBD1. Trimming at V came to 4 bases and at J to 6 bases, leaving 10 bases not matched to a gene. The length of the CDR3 is 14 residues. The germline gives CDR1 SGHRS, CDR2 YFSETQ. The CDR3, as DNA: TGCGCCAGCAGCGACCCGGGACAGAGCACCGAGCAGTACTTC. It translates to CASSDPGQSTEQYF.

The chain employs TRBV20-1 and TRBJ1-2, with 11 bases that match TRBD1. V dropped 3 bases and J dropped 5; count of bases not matched to a gene: 8. The CDR3 runs to 15 residues. The V gene's germline CDR1 is DFQATT and CDR2 SNEGSKA (reference sequence). Here the CDR3 reads CSASHTGQGAYGYTF. The CDR3 DNA sequence: TGCAGTGCTAGTCATACCGGACAGGGGGCATATGGCTACACCTTC.

This clone was recorded only once. The V call is TRBV20-1, the J call TRBJ2-7, with D maybe TRBD1 (6 bases). This CDR3 is 11 amino acids long. Germline-derived CDR1 and CDR2 are DFQATT and SNEGSKA (reference sequence). Between the trimmed V and J ends, which lost 5 bases and 5 bases, there was a span of 10 bases. CDR3 nucleotides: TGCAGTGCTGCCAGGGACAACGAGCAGTACTTC. Amino acids: CSAARDNEQYF.

The V and J genes are TRBV5-1 and TRBJ1-1, with TRBD1 matching over 7 bases. Looked up from germline, CDR1 is SGHRS and CDR2 is YFSETQ. Trimming removed 1 base from V and 4 bases from J; junction bases left unmatched: 10. CDR3 length: 16 amino acids. The chain's CDR3 is CASSLSTGAGGTEAFF. CDR3 DNA sequence: TGCGCCAGCAGCTTGTCAACAGGGGCCGGGGGCACTGAAGCTTTCTTT.

The chain couples TRBV5-1 to TRBJ2-3, with a tentative D call TRBD2 (6 bases). The CDR3 covers 14 residues. The V gene lost 3 bases and the J gene lost 2 bases, with 10 bases spanning the gap. Per the germline V gene, CDR1 is SGHRS and CDR2 is YFSETQ. The CDR3 sequence: CASSYAGPTDTQYF. CDR3 nucleotide sequence: TGCGCCAGCAGCTATGCGGGGCCCACAGATACGCAGTATTTT.

This clone has only one observation. This chain connects TRBV7-9 to TRBJ1-2; 12 bases fit TRBD1. The J segment lost 8 bases and the V segment lost 5 bases, leaving 6 bases of the junction unmatched. There are 14 residues in the CDR3. Germline CDR1 and CDR2: SEHNR and FQNEAQ (reference sequence). The CDR3 here is CASSAGTGGEGYTF. Here the CDR3 DNA reads TGTGCCAGCAGCGCAGGGACAGGGGGCGAGGGCTACACCTTC. Using reference TRBV7-9 and TRBJ1-2 for the parts outside the CDR3, the full variable domain is DTGVSQNPRHKITKRGQNVTFRCDPISEHNRLYWYRQTLGQGPEFLTYFQNEAQLEKSRLLSDRFSAERPKGSFSTLEIQRTEQGDSAMYLCASSAGTGGEGYTFGSGTRLTVV.

This chain uses TRBV7-9 with TRBJ2-2; TRBD2 matches at 7 bases. CDR3 length: 17 residues. V lost 4 bases to trimming and J lost 2 bases; unmatched junction nucleotides: 10. Germline V gene lookup returns CDR1 SEHNR and CDR2 FQNEAQ (reference sequence). The CDR3 coding sequence is TGTGCCAGCAGCTCTTGGGCTAGCGGTGCTAACACCGGGGAGCTGTTTTTT. Translated: CASSSWASGANTGELFF.

This chain links TRBV10-3 with TRBJ1-2; D call uncertain. V gave up 6 bases and J gave up 6 bases, with 14 bases separating them. This CDR3 region has 13 residues. Per germline, CDR1 ENHRY and CDR2 SYGVKD. The CDR3 sequence is CAISPQVGNGYTF. In DNA, the CDR3 is TGTGCCATCAGCCCCCAGGTTGGAAATGGCTACACCTTC.

The gene calls are TRBV7-2 and TRBJ2-5; 14 nucleotides line up with TRBD2. The CDR3 totals 19 residues. Germline loops: CDR1 SGHTA, CDR2 FQGNSA. V shed 5 bases, J shed 6 bases, and the junction held 17 bases outside the gene matches. CDR3 in amino acids: CASSPRGESRTSGGKTQYF. The CDR3 bases are TGTGCCAGCAGCCCACGAGGAGAAAGTCGGACTAGCGGGGGGAAGACCCAGTACTTC.

With respect to this clone: Other nucleotide sequences in the sample specify the same CDR3. The rearrangement uses TRBV19 and TRBJ2-7; 7 bases are a match to TRBD1. V lost 2 bases to trimming and J lost 2 bases; unmatched junction nucleotides: 0. The germline V gene has CDR1 LNHDA and CDR2 SQIVND (reference sequence). The CDR3 has 13 residues. In DNA form, the CDR3 reads TGTGCCAGTAGTATACAGGGGGCCTACGAGCAGTACTTC. As protein: CASSIQGAYEQYF. Drawing the rest from reference TRBV19 and TRBJ2-7, the complete variable domain is DGGITQSPKYLFRKEGQNVTLSCEQNLNHDAMYWYRQDPGQGLRLIYYSQIVNDFQKGDIAEGYSVSREKKESFPLTVTSAQKNPTAFYLCASSIQGAYEQYFGPGTRLTVT.

V and J are TRBV29-1 and TRBJ2-2, with a possible D match to TRBD1 (6 bases). V was trimmed by 0 bases and J by 1 base, leaving 9 bases between them. In germline, CDR1 is SQVTM, CDR2 ANQGSEA. The CDR3 runs to 15 residues. CDR3 sequence (DNA): TGCAGCGTTGAAGAAATGGACAGGAACACCGGGGAGCTGTTTTTT. This sequence encodes CSVEEMDRNTGELFF.

This chain uses TRBV2 with TRBJ1-1; tentative D call: TRBD1 (6 bases). CDR3 length equals 15 residues. The V gene's germline CDR1 is SNHLY and CDR2 FYNNEI. V lost 7 bases and J lost 1, with 16 bases in between. CDR3 DNA sequence: TGTGCCAGCACTAGACTCCGGACAGCGAACACTGAAGCTTTCTTT. Its protein product is CASTRLRTANTEAFF.

This clone was found once. V gene TRBV6-1 combines with J gene TRBJ2-3; 8 nucleotides agree with TRBD2. The CDR3 length is 14 residues. Germline V CDR1 and CDR2: MNHNS, SASEGT. Trimming took 1 base from V and 3 from J; bases not matched to a gene: 0. The chain's CDR3 is CASSEGGGTDTQYF. The CDR3 DNA reads as TGTGCCAGCAGTGAAGGCGGGGGGACAGATACGCAGTATTTT.

This sequence joins TRBV5-4 and TRBJ1-2; D may be TRBD1 (6 bases). Germline V CDR1 and CDR2: SGHNT, YYREEE (reference sequence). This CDR3 spans 13 amino acids. Trimming removed 3 bases at V and 1 base at J, with 7 bases between. CDR3 region: CASSWDNNYGYTF. The CDR3 DNA sequence: TGTGCCAGCAGCTGGGACAATAACTATGGCTACACCTTC.

The CDR3 DNA reads TGTGCCAGCAGCCAAGATTCGAGCGGAGGAAACACCATATATTTT. Translating gives CASSQDSSGGNTIYF. The V and J genes are TRBV3-1 (or the pseudogene TRBV3-2) and TRBJ1-3; unclear D gene. CDR1 LGHDT and CDR2 YNNKEL come from the germline V gene (reference sequence). This CDR3 has 15 amino acids. V shed 0 bases and J shed 4 bases, with 10 bases lying between them.

The chain uses TRBV7-9 and TRBJ2-1; TRBD2 matches at 8 bases. Germline V gives CDR1 SEHNR, CDR2 FQNEAQ (reference sequence). This CDR3 is 15 amino acids long. Trimming removed 5 bases from V and 7 bases from J; junction bases left unmatched: 10. The CDR3, as DNA: TGTGCCAGCAGCGGTACGGGGGGGCCGAGTAATGAGCAGTTCTTC. Encoded protein: CASSGTGGPSNEQFF.

The chain couples TRBV5-5 to TRBJ1-1; the match to TRBD1 covers 9 bases. Trimming removed 2 bases from V and 3 bases from J; junction bases left unmatched: 2. This CDR3 is 14 amino acids long. The germline V gene has CDR1 SGHKS and CDR2 YYEKEE (reference sequence). The CDR3 DNA sequence: TGTGCCAGCAGCTTCTGGGACAGGGACACTGAAGCTTTCTTT. The encoded protein is CASSFWDRDTEAFF.